The 27 T cell receptor beta chains in this list originate from one sample, sequenced in a study of CD8+ T cells in alopecia areata. The treatment is: oral pan-JAK inhibitor, 5-10 mg twice daily. Isolated RNA was reverse transcribed into cDNA used as the sequencing template. Assay used: immunoSEQ multiplex PCR; TCRdb lists only in-frame clones, some missing. The sample has over 90,000 clones, approximately 90% seen once; the top ten hold roughly 11%. The sample was CD8+ T cells sorted from blood, taken between weeks 30 and 35, from a patient treated with tofacitinib. Source of these receptors: a human donor with alopecia areata.

The chain joins TRBV27 to TRBJ2-5; 9 bases match TRBD2. The CDR3 extends over 16 amino acids. V lost 0 bases to trimming and J lost 4 bases; unmatched junction nucleotides: 6. Germline CDR1 MNHEY, CDR2 SMNVEV (reference sequence). In DNA form, the CDR3 reads TGTGCCAGCAGTTTATCGTTGGCGGGGGGGGTAGAGACCCAGTACTTC. Its protein product is CASSLSLAGGVETQYF.

The J gene is TRBJ2-2, the V gene TRBV30; no firm D call. CDR1 is GTSNPN and CDR2 is SVGIG in the germline V gene (reference sequence). With 0 bases removed from V and 6 bases from J, the gap between germline ends came to 11 bases. This CDR3 region has 14 residues. CDR3 DNA sequence: TGTGCCTGGAGTGTACATACCCTGCCCGGGGAGCTGTTTTTT. Protein product: CAWSVHTLPGELFF.

This chain connects TRBV4-2 to TRBJ2-5; D tentatively fits TRBD1 or TRBD2 (5 bases each). The J call could be wrong; TRBJ2-7 is a better fit for the DNA end. The CDR3 spans 14 residues. Germline loops: CDR1 LGHNA, CDR2 YNFKEQ. The chain's CDR3 is CASSQDRGPYEQYF. DNA for the CDR3: TGTGCCAGCAGCCAAGATCGGGGACCCTACGAGCAGTACTTC.

The chain recombines TRBV29-1 with TRBJ2-7; 8 bases are a match to TRBD1. The J segment lost 4 bases and the V segment lost 6 bases, leaving 11 bases of the junction unmatched. The CDR3 loop spans 14 amino acids. Germline CDR1 SQVTM, CDR2 ANQGSEA. DNA for the CDR3: TGCAGCGTCCAACACCGGGACAGGAAATACGAGCAGTACTTC. Protein sequence: CSVQHRDRKYEQYF.

The chain recombines TRBV30 with TRBJ2-1; 8 bases align to TRBD2. CDR1 and CDR2 (germline): GTSNPN, SVGIG (reference sequence). The CDR3 consists of 13 residues. Germline trimming cut 2 bases from V and 12 bases from J; bases unmatched to any gene: 9. As DNA, the CDR3 is TGTGCCTGGAGTTCCCCTAGCGGGTTCTTGCAGTTCTTC. Translated: CAWSSPSGFLQFF.

The J gene is TRBJ2-7, the V gene TRBV4-1; 7 bases are a match to TRBD2. Trimming cost V 6 bases and J 0 bases; bases outside gene matches: 14. Looked up from germline, CDR1 is MGHRA and CDR2 is YSYEKL. The length of the CDR3 is 17 residues. The CDR3 nucleotides read TGCGCCAGCAGGAGGAGGGCGGGAGAAATAAGCTCCTACGAGCAGTACTTC. It codes for CASRRRAGEISSYEQYF.

The V and J genes are TRBV7-9 and TRBJ2-2; 8 positions match TRBD2. V shed 6 bases and J 3 bases; nucleotides not matched to a gene: 3. CDR1 and CDR2 from the germline V gene are SEHNR and FQNEAQ (reference sequence). The CDR3 contains 14 residues. The CDR3 DNA sequence: TGTGCCAGCAGACCGCGGGGGGACACCGGGGAGCTGTTTTTT. This sequence encodes CASRPRGDTGELFF. Complete variable domain (other parts from reference TRBV7-9 and TRBJ2-2): DTGVSQNPRHKITKRGQNVTFRCDPISEHNRLYWYRQTLGQGPEFLTYFQNEAQLEKSRLLSDRFSAERPKGSFSTLEIQRTEQGDSAMYLCASRPRGDTGELFFGEGSRLTVL.

The CDR3 coding sequence is TGTGCCAGCAGTTTATTGGTGCAGGGGGCGATGATTTCAGGTGGCTACACCTTC. Translation gives CASSLLVQGAMISGGYTF. The chain recombines TRBV27 with TRBJ1-2, with 8 bases lining up with TRBD1. Germline loops: CDR1 MNHEY, CDR2 SMNVEV (reference sequence). V lost 1 base, J lost 7 bases, and 17 bases stayed unmatched. This CDR3 contains 18 residues.

The chain combines TRBV5-4 with TRBJ2-7, with unresolved D. Germline assignment: CDR1 SGHNT and CDR2 YYREEE (reference sequence). V shed 1 base and J shed 3 bases, with 11 bases lying between them. This CDR3 has 14 amino acids. CDR3 amino acids: CASSLFGQIYEQYF. The DNA for the CDR3 is TGTGCCAGCAGCTTGTTTGGGCAGATCTACGAGCAGTACTTC.

The chain uses TRBV18 and TRBJ2-7; D may be TRBD1 or TRBD2 (5 bases each). Trimming took 0 bases from V and 2 from J, leaving 8 bases between them. The CDR3 has 14 residues. CDR1 and CDR2 (germline): KGHSH, LQKENI. The CDR3 sequence is CASSPPGTTYEQYF. The DNA of the CDR3 is TGTGCCAGCTCACCACCGGGGACGACCTACGAGCAGTACTTC. Drawing the rest from reference TRBV18 and TRBJ2-7, the complete variable domain is NAGVMQNPRHLVRRRGQEARLRCSPMKGHSHVYWYRQLPEEGLKFMVYLQKENIIDESGMPKERFSAEFPKEGPSILRIQQVVRGDSAAYFCASSPPGTTYEQYFGPGTRLTVT.

Only a few counts were recorded for this clone. This rearrangement joins TRBV2 to TRBJ2-2; D remains unclear. Trimming removed 8 bases at V and 7 bases at J, with 11 bases between. The CDR3 spans 12 residues. Germline V gene lookup returns CDR1 SNHLY and CDR2 FYNNEI. CDR3 DNA sequence: TGTGCCAGCTCCTCCGACGGCGGGGAGCTGTTTTTT. This sequence encodes CASSSDGGELFF.

The rearrangement uses TRBV27 and TRBJ2-7; D ambiguous. The CDR3 contains 13 residues. The germline gives CDR1 MNHEY, CDR2 SMNVEV (reference sequence). V gave up 1 base and J gave up 2 bases, with 6 bases separating them. The CDR3 sequence: CASSLWGTYEQYF. CDR3 DNA sequence: TGTGCCAGCAGTTTATGGGGTACCTACGAGCAGTACTTC.

The CDR3 spells CASSSPTSYEQYF. For the CDR3, the DNA is TGTGCCAGCAGCTCGCCGACCAGCTACGAGCAGTACTTC. The chain combines TRBV5-4 with TRBJ2-7; no clear D. This CDR3 contains 13 residues. Germline-derived CDR1 and CDR2 are SGHNT and YYREEE (reference sequence). Trimming removed 3 bases at V and 3 bases at J, with 10 bases between.

This chain links TRBV9 with TRBJ2-7, with D possibly matching TRBD1 (6 bases). V was clipped by 3 bases and J by 3 bases, with 16 bases between them. Germline CDR1 SGDLS, CDR2 YYNGEE. CDR3 length: 15 residues. The CDR3 DNA reads TGTGCCAGCAGCGAGGCGGACAGTGAATACTACGAGCAGTACTTC. Protein sequence: CASSEADSEYYEQYF.

V is TRBV12-5 and J is TRBJ2-2; TRBD2 matches 8 bases. Germline CDR1 reads LGHNT; CDR2 reads FRNRAP. With 4 bases clipped from V and 5 bases from J, the junction kept 9 bases outside the gene matches. The CDR3 has 16 amino acids. In nucleotides, the CDR3 is TGTGCTAGTGGTTCGGCCCACAAGCGGGAGACCGGGGAGCTGTTTTTT. Residues: CASGSAHKRETGELFF.

This clone occurred a few times. V and J are TRBV7-9 and TRBJ2-5; 7 bases agree with TRBD2. The CDR3 runs to 13 residues. After removal of 6 bases from V and 7 bases from J, the junction contained 8 bases not matched to a gene. Germline-derived CDR1 and CDR2 are SEHNR and FQNEAQ (reference sequence). CDR3 region: CASRHTSEGTQYF. CDR3 nucleotide sequence: TGTGCCAGCAGACATACTAGCGAGGGGACCCAGTACTTC. Based on the CDR3 plus reference TRBV7-9 and TRBJ2-5, the full variable domain is DTGVSQNPRHKITKRGQNVTFRCDPISEHNRLYWYRQTLGQGPEFLTYFQNEAQLEKSRLLSDRFSAERPKGSFSTLEIQRTEQGDSAMYLCASRHTSEGTQYFGPGTRLLVL.

The V gene is TRBV27, the J gene TRBJ2-7, with 9 bases lining up with TRBD1. The CDR3 loop spans 14 amino acids. The junction had 8 bases not matched to a gene; V was cut back by 8 bases and J by 3 bases. Germline assignment: CDR1 MNHEY and CDR2 SMNVEV (reference sequence). CDR3 sequence (DNA): TGTGCCAGCGGCCCGACAGGGGGAGGCTACGAGCAGTACTTC. Translation: CASGPTGGGYEQYF.

The sample holds one count of this clone. This chain connects TRBV10-1 to TRBJ2-1; 8 positions match TRBD2. CDR1 is WNHNN, CDR2 SYGVQD, per germline (reference sequence). V shed 7 bases and J 7 bases; nucleotides not matched to a gene: 12. This CDR3 is built from 15 residues. CDR3 in amino acids: CASKWGAGAGNEQFF. Here the CDR3 DNA reads TGCGCCAGCAAATGGGGAGCGGGAGCGGGGAATGAGCAGTTCTTC.

The chain is built from TRBV30 and TRBJ1-3; D call uncertain. CDR1 is GTSNPN and CDR2 is SVGIG in the germline V gene (reference sequence). Trimming took off 0 bases at V and 0 bases at J, with 9 bases between the two ends. The length of the CDR3 is 15 residues. The CDR3 DNA follows: TGTGCCTGGAGTGTAGGTGGGAGCTCTGGAAACACCATATATTTT. Protein product: CAWSVGGSSGNTIYF.

The rearrangement links TRBV7-8 to TRBJ2-7, with a weak D call TRBD2 (6 bases). V gave up 4 bases and J gave up 3 bases, with 19 bases separating them. The germline CDR1 and CDR2 sequences are SGHVS and FQNEAQ. This CDR3 spans 16 amino acids. The CDR3 loop reads CASSSIGTGLNYEQYF. The CDR3 nucleotides read TGTGCCAGCAGCTCCATCGGGACGGGACTTAACTACGAGCAGTACTTC.

The chain couples TRBV5-1 to TRBJ2-7; 13 bases are a match to TRBD2. CDR1 SGHRS and CDR2 YFSETQ come from the germline V gene. This CDR3 contains 15 residues. The ends lost 4 bases at V and 4 bases at J; junction bases unmatched: 5. This CDR3 is CASSATSGGIYEQYF. The CDR3 DNA reads TGCGCCAGCAGCGCGACTAGCGGGGGGATTTACGAGCAGTACTTC.

This clone has a handful of counts. The chain links TRBV7-9 to TRBJ1-2; unclear D gene. The CDR3 loop spans 11 amino acids. The V end was cut by 3 bases, the J end by 4 bases, with 3 bases between. Germline V gene sequence: CDR1 SEHNR, CDR2 FQNEAQ (reference sequence). CDR3 nucleotides: TGTGCCAGCAGCTTTAGCTATGGCTACACCTTC. Translation gives CASSFSYGYTF.

V and J are TRBV7-2 and TRBJ2-3, with 12 bases aligning to TRBD2. There are 16 residues in the CDR3. The J segment lost 9 bases and the V segment lost 5 bases, leaving 12 bases of the junction unmatched. Germline CDR1 is SGHTA and CDR2 is FQGNSA. CDR3 protein: CASSPGLAGRLATQYF. The CDR3 DNA reads TGTGCCAGCAGCCCCGGACTAGCGGGGAGGTTGGCAACGCAGTATTTT.

Remarks on this clone: The junction does not match germline at one end; this may be a read error. This rearrangement joins TRBV6-1 to TRBJ2-7; TRBD1 matches 7 bases. The CDR3 loop spans 14 amino acids. The V gene's germline CDR1 is MNHNS and CDR2 SASEGT. CDR3 sequence reads: CASSSWTGSYEQCF. The CDR3 DNA follows: TGTGCCAGCAGTAGTTGGACAGGTAGCTACGAGCAGTGCTTC.

The rearrangement joins TRBV27 to TRBJ2-1, with a possible D match to TRBD2 (5 bases). Germline V CDR1 and CDR2: MNHEY, SMNVEV (reference sequence). The CDR3 is 13 amino acids. V lost 2 bases and J lost 6, with 8 bases in between. CDR3 region: CASSLTRFNEQFF. CDR3 sequence (DNA): TGTGCCAGCAGTTTAACTAGGTTCAATGAGCAGTTCTTC.

The chain is built from TRBV29-1 and TRBJ2-2, with a weak D call TRBD2 (6 bases). Germline V gene lookup returns CDR1 SQVTM and CDR2 ANQGSEA. The germline V and J ends were trimmed by 7 bases and 6 bases, with 15 bases remaining between them. The CDR3 totals 13 residues. The CDR3 protein is CSAEGPHPGELFF. The CDR3 DNA reads as TGCAGCGCGGAGGGCCCGCATCCCGGGGAGCTGTTTTTT.

The chain links TRBV30 to TRBJ2-1; 11 bases agree with TRBD2. Germline V gives CDR1 GTSNPN, CDR2 SVGIG (reference sequence). The CDR3 is 13 amino acids. The V gene end was trimmed by 6 bases and the J gene end by 7 bases; junction bases not matched to a gene: 5. The CDR3 coding sequence is TGTGCCTGCGGACTAGCGGGCTGGAATGAGCAGTTCTTC. Protein product: CACGLAGWNEQFF.